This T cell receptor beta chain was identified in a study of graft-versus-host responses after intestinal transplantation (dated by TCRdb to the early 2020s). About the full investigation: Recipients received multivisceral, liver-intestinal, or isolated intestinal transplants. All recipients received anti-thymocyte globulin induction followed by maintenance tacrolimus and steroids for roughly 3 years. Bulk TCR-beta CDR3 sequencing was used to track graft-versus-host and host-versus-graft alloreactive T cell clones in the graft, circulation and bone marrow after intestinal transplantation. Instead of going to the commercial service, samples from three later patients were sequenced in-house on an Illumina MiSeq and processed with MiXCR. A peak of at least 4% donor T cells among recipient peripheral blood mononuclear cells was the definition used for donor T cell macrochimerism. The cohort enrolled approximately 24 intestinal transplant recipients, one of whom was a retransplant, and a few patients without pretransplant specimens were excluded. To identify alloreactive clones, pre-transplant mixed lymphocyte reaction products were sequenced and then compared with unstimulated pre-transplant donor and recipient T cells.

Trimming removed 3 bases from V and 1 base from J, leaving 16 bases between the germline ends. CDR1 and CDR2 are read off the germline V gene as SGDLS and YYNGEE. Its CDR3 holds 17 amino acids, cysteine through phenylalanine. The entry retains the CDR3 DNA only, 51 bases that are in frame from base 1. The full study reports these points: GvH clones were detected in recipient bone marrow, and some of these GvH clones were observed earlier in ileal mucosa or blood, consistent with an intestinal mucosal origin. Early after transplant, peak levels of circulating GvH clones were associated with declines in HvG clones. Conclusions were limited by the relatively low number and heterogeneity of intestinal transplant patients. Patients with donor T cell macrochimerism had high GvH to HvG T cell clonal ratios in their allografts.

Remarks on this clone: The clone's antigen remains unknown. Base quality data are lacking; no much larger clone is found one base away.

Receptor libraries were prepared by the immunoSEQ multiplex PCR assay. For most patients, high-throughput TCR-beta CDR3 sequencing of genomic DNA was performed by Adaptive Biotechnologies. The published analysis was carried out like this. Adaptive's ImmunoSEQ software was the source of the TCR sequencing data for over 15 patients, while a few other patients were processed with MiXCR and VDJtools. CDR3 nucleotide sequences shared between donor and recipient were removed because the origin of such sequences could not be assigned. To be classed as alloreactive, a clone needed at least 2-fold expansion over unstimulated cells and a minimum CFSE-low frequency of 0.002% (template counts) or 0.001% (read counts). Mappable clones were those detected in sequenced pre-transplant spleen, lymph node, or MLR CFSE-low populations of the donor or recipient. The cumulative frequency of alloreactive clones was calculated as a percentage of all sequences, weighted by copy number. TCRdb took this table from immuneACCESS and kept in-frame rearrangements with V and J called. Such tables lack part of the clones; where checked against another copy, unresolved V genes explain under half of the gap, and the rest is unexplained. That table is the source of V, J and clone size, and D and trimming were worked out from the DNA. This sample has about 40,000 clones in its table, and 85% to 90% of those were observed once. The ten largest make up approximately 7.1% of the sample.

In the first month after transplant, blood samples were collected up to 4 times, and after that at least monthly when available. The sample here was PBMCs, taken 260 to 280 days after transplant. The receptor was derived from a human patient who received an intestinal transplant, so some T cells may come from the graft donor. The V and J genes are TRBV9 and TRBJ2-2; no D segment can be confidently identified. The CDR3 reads CASSEMGITVNTGELFF. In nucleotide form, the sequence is TGTGCCAGCAGCGAGATGGGCATTACGGTGAACACCGGGGAGCTGTTTTTT.